This section outlines one T cell receptor beta chain sequence together with its context. The source of the sample is a study of blood T cells in healthy people across ages. Turning to the study itself: Through template switching, about one barcoded beta molecule was captured per two T cells, as measured in model experiments.

The V gene's germline CDR1 is SGHAT and CDR2 FQNNGV. This CDR3 has 14 residues. PCR was performed a second time for about 6 to 12 cycles using a sample-barcoded 5' primer and a J-beta primer mix. A template-switch adaptor with 12 random nucleotides tagged each cDNA molecule. Sequencing of every sample gave 2.5 million or more CDR3-containing paired-end reads. TCRdb used MiXCR to reprocess the 5' RACE reads, holding one entry per CDR3 protein. The sample holds more than 900,000 distinct CDR3 sequences, approximately 32% seen once. These data were also filed under a second study, of T cells of mothers and their children.

Sequenced: blood. This chain joins TRBV11-2 and TRBJ2-5; TRBD1 matches at 7 bases. The better agreement between TRBJ2-1 and the DNA end casts doubt on the J call. The receptor was derived from a woman aged 40 to 50 in good health. CDR3 sequence reads: CASSSQGFGETQFF. Here the CDR3 DNA reads TGTGCCAGCAGCTCACAGGGGTTTGGAGAGACCCAGTTCTTC.